The T cell receptor (beta chain) under discussion was sequenced for a study of T cell responses to AZD1222 COVID-19 vaccine. Study-wide points: Increased Spike-specific TCR breadth and depth were observed after two AZD1222 doses. Only six or seven AZD1222 recipients tested seropositive at baseline. Reportedly, close to half of spike-specific TCRs are directed against unmutated variant regions.

With 5 bases removed from V and 0 bases from J, the gap between germline ends came to 14 bases. Per the germline V gene, CDR1 is SGHVS and CDR2 is FQNEAQ. The CDR3 length is 16 residues. A word on this clone: Its target is unknown.

TCRdb keeps only in-frame clones here, not all; method: immunoSEQ multiplex PCR. The sample lists fewer than 200,000 clones, more than 90% occurring once. The source is an adult in good health. The sequences come from peripheral blood, collected on day 0 of AZD1222 vaccination. The J gene is TRBJ1-5, the V gene TRBV7-8; D not resolved. The CDR3 protein is CASSDQQRYSNQPQHF. The CDR3 bases are TGTGCCAGCAGCGATCAACAGAGATATAGCAATCAGCCCCAGCATTTT.